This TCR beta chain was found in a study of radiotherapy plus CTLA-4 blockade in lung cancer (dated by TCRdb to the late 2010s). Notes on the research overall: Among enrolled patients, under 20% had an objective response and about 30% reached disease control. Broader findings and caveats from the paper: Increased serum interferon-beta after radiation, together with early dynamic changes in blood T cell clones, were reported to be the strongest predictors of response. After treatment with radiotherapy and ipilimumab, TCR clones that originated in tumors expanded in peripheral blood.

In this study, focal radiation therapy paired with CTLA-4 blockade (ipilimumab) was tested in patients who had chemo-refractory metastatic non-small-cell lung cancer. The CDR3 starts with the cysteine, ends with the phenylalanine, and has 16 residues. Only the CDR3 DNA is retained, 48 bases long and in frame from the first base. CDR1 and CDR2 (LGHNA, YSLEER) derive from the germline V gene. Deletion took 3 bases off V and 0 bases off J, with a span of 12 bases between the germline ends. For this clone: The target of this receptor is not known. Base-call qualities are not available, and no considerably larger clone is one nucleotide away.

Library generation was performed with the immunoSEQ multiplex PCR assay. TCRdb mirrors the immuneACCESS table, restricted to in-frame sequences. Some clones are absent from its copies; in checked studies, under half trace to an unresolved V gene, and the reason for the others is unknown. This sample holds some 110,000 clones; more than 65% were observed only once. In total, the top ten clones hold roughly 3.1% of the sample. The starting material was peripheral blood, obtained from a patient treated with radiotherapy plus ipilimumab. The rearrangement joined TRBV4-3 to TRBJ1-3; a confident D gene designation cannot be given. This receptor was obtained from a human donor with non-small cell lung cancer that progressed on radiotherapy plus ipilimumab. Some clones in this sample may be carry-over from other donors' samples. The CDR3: CASSQGEVLSGNTIYF. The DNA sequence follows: TGCGCCAGCAGCCAGGGAGAGGTTCTCTCTGGAAACACCATATATTTT.